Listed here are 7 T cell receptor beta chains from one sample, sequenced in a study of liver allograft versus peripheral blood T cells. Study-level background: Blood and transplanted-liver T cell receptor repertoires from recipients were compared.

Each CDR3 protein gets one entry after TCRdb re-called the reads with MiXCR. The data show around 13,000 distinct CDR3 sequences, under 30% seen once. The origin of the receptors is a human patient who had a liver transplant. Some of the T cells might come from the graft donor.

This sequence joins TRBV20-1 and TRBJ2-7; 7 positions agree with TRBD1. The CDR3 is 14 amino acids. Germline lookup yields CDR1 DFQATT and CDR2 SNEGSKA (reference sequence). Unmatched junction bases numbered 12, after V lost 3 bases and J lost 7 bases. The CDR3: CSARGTGASLEQYF. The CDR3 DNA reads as TGCAGTGCTAGGGGAACAGGGGCCAGTCTTGAGCAGTACTTC.

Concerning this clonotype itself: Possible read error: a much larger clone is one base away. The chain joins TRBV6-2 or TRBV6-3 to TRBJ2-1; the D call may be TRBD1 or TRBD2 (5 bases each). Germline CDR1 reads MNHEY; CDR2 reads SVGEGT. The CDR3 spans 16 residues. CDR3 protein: CAGSRGGDDGNNEQFF. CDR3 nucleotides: TGTGCCGGCAGCCGGGGTGGGGACGATGGGAACAATGAGCAGTTCTTC.

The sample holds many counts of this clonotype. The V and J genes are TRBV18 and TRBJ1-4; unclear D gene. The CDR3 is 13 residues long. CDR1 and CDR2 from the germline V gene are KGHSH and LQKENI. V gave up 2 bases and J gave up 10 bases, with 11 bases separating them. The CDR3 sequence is CASSPDARGKLFF. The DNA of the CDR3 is TGTGCCAGCTCACCAGACGCTCGGGGAAAACTGTTTTTT.

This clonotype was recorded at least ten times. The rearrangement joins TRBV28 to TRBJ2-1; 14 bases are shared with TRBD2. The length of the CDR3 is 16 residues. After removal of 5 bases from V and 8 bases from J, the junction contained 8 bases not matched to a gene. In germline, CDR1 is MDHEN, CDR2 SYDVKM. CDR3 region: CASSPPGLAGVHEQFF. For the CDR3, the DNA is TGTGCCAGCAGTCCCCCGGGACTAGCGGGAGTCCATGAGCAGTTCTTC.

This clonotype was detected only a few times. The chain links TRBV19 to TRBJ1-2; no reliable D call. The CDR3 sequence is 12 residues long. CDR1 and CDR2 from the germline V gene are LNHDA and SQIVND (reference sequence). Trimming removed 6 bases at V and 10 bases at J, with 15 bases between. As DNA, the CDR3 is TGTGCCAGTAGGGATGGGCCTAGTTCCTACACCTTC. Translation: CASRDGPSSYTF.

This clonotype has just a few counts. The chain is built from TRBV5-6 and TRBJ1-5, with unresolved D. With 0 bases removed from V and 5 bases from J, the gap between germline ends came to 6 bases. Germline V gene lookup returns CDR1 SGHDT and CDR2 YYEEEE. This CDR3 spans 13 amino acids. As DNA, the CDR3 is TGTGCCAGCAGCTTGGCCGAGGATCAGCCCCAGCATTTT. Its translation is CASSLAEDQPQHF. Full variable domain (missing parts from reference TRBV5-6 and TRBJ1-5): DAGVTQSPTHLIKTRGQQVTLRCSPKSGHDTVSWYQQALGQGPQFIFQYYEEEERQRGNFPDRFSGHQFPNYSSELNVNALLLGDSALYLCASSLAEDQPQHFGDGTRLSIL.

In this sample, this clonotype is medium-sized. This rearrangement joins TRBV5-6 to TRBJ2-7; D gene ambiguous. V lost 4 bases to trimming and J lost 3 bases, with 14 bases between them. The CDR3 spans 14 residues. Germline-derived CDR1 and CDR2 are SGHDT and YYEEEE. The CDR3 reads CASSPQLGLYEQYF. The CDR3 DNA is TGTGCCAGCAGCCCCCAGTTAGGGCTCTACGAGCAGTACTTC. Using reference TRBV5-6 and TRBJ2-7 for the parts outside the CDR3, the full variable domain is DAGVTQSPTHLIKTRGQQVTLRCSPKSGHDTVSWYQQALGQGPQFIFQYYEEEERQRGNFPDRFSGHQFPNYSSELNVNALLLGDSALYLCASSPQLGLYEQYFGPGTRLTVT.